This TCR beta chain derives from a study of T cells after posttransplantation cyclophosphamide. General study findings and limits: Donor CD8+ memory clones often dominated recipient blood repertoires at later times. Blood and skin or GI T cell repertoires showed limited TRB overlap.

The sample holds a few counts of this clone. Its antigen is unknown. Here immunoSEQ multiplex PCR was the method, and the copy in TCRdb shows in-frame clones only, minus some. Found here are more than 10,000 clones, approximately 80% of them singletons; the top ten hold under 7%. Busulfan-fludarabine conditioning, marrow transplant, and cyclophosphamide on days +3 and +4 were administered. The CDR3 has 15 residues. The V gene lost 6 bases and the J gene lost 7 bases, with 16 bases spanning the gap. CDR1 MNHNY and CDR2 SVGAGI come from the germline V gene (reference sequence). J is TRBJ1-6 and V is TRBV6-6; D may be TRBD1 (6 bases). This receptor was obtained from a female patient aged 50-59 years who received an allogeneic stem cell transplant from a related donor, was CMV-positive, and had no GVHD. Some T cells may arise from the graft donor. This specimen was PBMCs, taken after allogeneic stem cell transplant with posttransplant cyclophosphamide. Written as DNA, the CDR3 is TGTGCCAGCAGGGCCACCGACAGGCCCAATTCACCCCTCCACTTT. Translating gives CASRATDRPNSPLHF.